This T cell receptor (beta chain) stems from a study of cytomegalovirus exposure and HLA in healthy donors. Overall study: T cells numbering around 180 million yielded some 100 million unique TCR beta sequences in an earlier analysis.

The study, taken as a whole, reports: Later on, analysis showed that most CMV-associated TCR beta chains appeared to be HLA-restricted. Analysis was performed later, and it showed HLA-associated TCR beta chains to be more clonally expanded than equally common others.

Vbeta (60) and Jbeta (13) primers were used in the PCR. Libraries were prepared by immunoSEQ multiplex PCR; TCRdb keeps only in-frame clonotypes and omits some of them. The table records about 96,000 clones, approximately 75% of them present only once. Germline CDR1 reads MDHEN; CDR2 reads SYDVKM. This CDR3 has 19 residues. V lost 4 bases, J lost 0 bases, and 14 bases stayed unmatched. In the case of this clone: Its specificity is not known.

The sample consisted of PBMCs. The source is a female donor in good health and CMV-seropositive. V and J are TRBV28 and TRBJ1-5, with 8 bases lining up with TRBD1. The CDR3 region is CASSSTSWDRFNSNQPQHF. The CDR3 DNA reads TGTGCCAGCAGTTCCACCTCCTGGGACAGGTTCAATAGCAATCAGCCCCAGCATTTT. The full variable domain, its missing parts supplied by reference TRBV28 and TRBJ1-5, is DVKVTQSSRYLVKRTGEKVFLECVQDMDHENMFWYRQDPGLGLRLIYFSYDVKMKEKGDIPEGYSVSREKKERFSLILESASTNQTSMYLCASSSTSWDRFNSNQPQHFGDGTRLSIL.